This T cell receptor beta chain is drawn from a study of blood T cell repertoires in COVID-19. Overall study: In each case, the material was cDNA or gDNA derived from T cells, B-cell-depleted T cells, or PBMCs.

V was pared by 1 base and J by 5 bases, with 9 bases of the junction left unmatched. The CDR3 is 16 amino acids. Per the germline V gene, CDR1 is SGHTA and CDR2 is FQGNSA. In the original processing: Quantification of nucleated cells was approximated via reference gene primer amplification. TCRdb's copy holds only in-frame clones and misses some; the assay was immunoSEQ multiplex PCR. The D gene and trimming were derived from the DNA, and the V and J assignments and clone size from that table. The sample contains 160,000 or so clones, roughly 83% of which appear only once. The rearrangement links TRBV7-2 to TRBJ2-5; 8 nucleotides line up with TRBD2. Sequencing input: peripheral blood. This TCR was recovered from a human donor in a cohort sampled during active COVID-19. Here the CDR3 reads CASSLVGSGAGETQYF. CDR3 coding DNA: TGTGCCAGCAGCTTAGTCGGTAGCGGGGCGGGGGAGACCCAGTACTTC.